This is a list of T cell receptor beta chains from one sample in a study of T cell responses to AZD1222 COVID-19 vaccine. Using immunoSEQ multiplex PCR, the repertoire was profiled, and TCRdb retains in-frame clones only, with some absent. The table shows 170,000 or so clones, with just over 90% occurring only once. Here the sequenced sample was peripheral blood, taken on day 0 of AZD1222 vaccination. These TCRs come from an adult in good health. CDR3s include the opening cysteine and the closing phenylalanine or tryptophan. D genes are given only for firm matches. Clone sizes are given selectively: once, few, many, or a class where the clone is expanded.

- | - | TRBJ2-3 | TRBV9 | CASSVGRFTDTQYF | TGTGCCAGCAGCGTCGGACGGTTCACAGATACGCAGTATTTT
- | - | TRBJ1-1 | TRBV21-1 | CASSKNPPGGGGTEAFF | TGTGCCAGCAGCAAAAACCCCCCAGGGGGAGGAGGCACTGAAGCTTTCTTT
- | TRBD2 | TRBJ2-1 | TRBV5-4 | CASSLVASGSNEQFF | TGTGCCAGCAGCTTGGTCGCTAGCGGGAGCAATGAGCAGTTCTTC
- | - | TRBJ2-3 | TRBV5-4 | CASSLNHYTDTQYF | TGTGCCAGCAGCTTGAACCATTATACAGATACGCAGTATTTT
- | TRBD2 | TRBJ2-1 | TRBV2 | CASSEGGDAYNEQFF | TGTGCCAGCAGTGAGGGGGGGGACGCCTACAATGAGCAGTTCTTC
once | - | TRBJ1-1 | TRBV19 | CASTQTGEALTEAFF | TGTGCCAGTACCCAGACAGGCGAGGCTTTGACTGAAGCTTTCTTT
- | TRBD2 | TRBJ2-5 | TRBV4-3 | CASSQDGPVEREETQYF | TGCGCCAGCAGCCAAGATGGCCCCGTAGAGCGGGAGGAGACCCAGTACTTC
- | - | TRBJ2-7 | TRBV3-1/TRBV3-2 | CASSPRPILTSGSSLEQYF | TGTGCCAGCAGCCCCCGACCCATCCTTACGAGCGGCTCAAGCCTCGAGCAGTACTTC
- | - | TRBJ1-1 | TRBV29-1 | CSVGTGTHEAFF | TGCAGCGTGGGGACCGGGACACATGAAGCTTTCTTT
- | - | TRBJ1-1 | TRBV29-1 | CSVVRVLATEAFF | TGCAGCGTGGTGAGGGTGTTGGCCACTGAAGCTTTCTTT
few | - | TRBJ1-2 | TRBV6-4 | CASSDMSGYTF | TGTGCCAGCAGTGATATGTCGGGCTACACCTTC
once | TRBD2 | TRBJ2-7 | TRBV7-9 | CASSPAWRGGLYEQYF | TGTGCCAGCAGCCCCGCATGGCGGGGGGGCCTCTACGAGCAGTACTTC
- | TRBD1 | TRBJ1-1 | TRBV7-2 | CASSPRDSRGTEAFF | TGTGCCAGCAGCCCACGGGACAGTAGAGGCACTGAAGCTTTCTTT
- | TRBD1 | TRBJ1-5 | TRBV19 | CASTRVGMGTGGAGQPQHF | TGTGCCAGTACCCGCGTGGGTATGGGGACAGGGGGCGCAGGGCAGCCCCAGCATTTT
- | TRBD2 | TRBJ2-1 | TRBV15 | CATSRGGENEQFF | TGTGCCACCAGCAGGGGGGGGGAAAATGAGCAGTTCTTC
- | - | TRBJ2-2 | TRBV7-2 | CASSPNTGELFF | TGTGCCAGCTCCCCGAACACCGGGGAGCTGTTTTTT
- | TRBD1 | TRBJ1-2 | TRBV9 | CASGRQGYGYTF | TGTGCCAGCGGACGACAGGGCTATGGCTACACCTTC
- | - | TRBJ1-5 | TRBV19 | CASSDPTARGRNSNQPQHF | TGTGCCAGTAGCGATCCGACGGCCAGGGGACGGAATAGCAATCAGCCCCAGCATTTT
- | TRBD2 | TRBJ2-7 | TRBV5-4 | CASSSRTSGGSYEQYF | TGTGCCAGCAGCTCCCGGACTAGCGGGGGCTCCTACGAGCAGTACTTC
- | TRBD2 | TRBJ2-1 | TRBV6-2/TRBV6-3 | CASSYSRTSGGYNEQFF | TGTGCCAGCAGTTACTCGAGGACTAGCGGGGGGTACAATGAGCAGTTCTTC
- | TRBD1 | TRBJ2-1 | TRBV9 | CASSVVDRAGYGEQFF | TGTGCCAGCAGCGTTGTGGACAGGGCTGGGTATGGTGAGCAGTTCTTC
- | TRBD1 | TRBJ1-2 | TRBV6-6 | CASSRGTGAEYGYTF | TGTGCCAGCAGTAGGGGGACAGGGGCGGAGTATGGCTACACCTTC
- | - | TRBJ2-3 | TRBV6-6 | CASTTGPDTQYF | TGTGCCTCCACAACAGGGCCAGATACGCAGTATTTT
- | TRBD2 | TRBJ2-1 | TRBV5-1 | CASSLGTSRDEQFF | TGCGCCAGCAGCTTGGGGACTAGTCGCGATGAGCAGTTCTTC
- | - | TRBJ2-5 | TRBV7-3 | CASSFRVRETQYF | TGTGCCAGCAGCTTTCGGGTCCGCGAGACCCAGTACTTC
- | TRBD1 | TRBJ2-5 | TRBV27 | CASSSGQGYPGETQYF | TGTGCCAGCAGTTCCGGACAGGGCTACCCGGGGGAGACCCAGTACTTC
- | TRBD2 | TRBJ2-5 | TRBV7-6 | CASSSTSGALRQTQYF | TGTGCCAGCAGCTCGACTAGCGGGGCGCTTCGGCAGACCCAGTACTTC
once | TRBD1 | TRBJ2-5 | TRBV7-2 | CASSPGQGQETQYF | TGTGCCAGCAGCCCGGGACAGGGCCAAGAGACCCAGTACTTC
- | - | TRBJ2-3 | TRBV7-8 | CASSLAAMRGGTQYF | TGTGCCAGCAGCTTAGCGGCGATGAGGGGTGGTACGCAGTATTTT
- | - | TRBJ2-1 | TRBV7-3 | CASSLGTRSYNEQFF | TGTGCCAGCAGCTTGGGCACCCGCTCCTACAATGAGCAGTTCTTC
- | - | TRBJ1-1 | TRBV16 | CASSPRPPTLMNTEAFF | TGTGCCAGCAGCCCGCGGCCGCCCACTCTTATGAACACTGAAGCTTTCTTT
- | TRBD2 | TRBJ2-7 | TRBV3-1/TRBV3-2 | CASSAFWGLAGGGYEQYF | TGTGCCAGCAGCGCCTTTTGGGGACTAGCGGGGGGAGGCTACGAGCAGTACTTC
- | - | TRBJ1-2 | TRBV25-1 | CASSEGGSYGYTF | TGTGCCAGCAGTGAAGGGGGCTCTTATGGCTACACCTTC
- | TRBD1 | TRBJ1-3 | TRBV19 | CASKTGTVSGNTIYF | TGTGCCAGTAAAACCGGGACAGTCTCTGGAAACACCATATATTTT
once | - | TRBJ2-1 | TRBV19 | CASSRDSSTYNEQFF | TGTGCCAGTAGTCGTGACTCCTCAACCTACAATGAGCAGTTCTTC
- | - | TRBJ1-3 | TRBV7-2 | CASSLDGGIPGNTIYF | TGTGCCAGCAGCTTAGATGGAGGGATCCCTGGAAACACCATATATTTT
- | - | TRBJ1-4 | TRBV9 | CASSVESRTKLFF | TGTGCCAGCAGCGTAGAATCACGAACGAAACTGTTTTTT
- | - | TRBJ2-7 | TRBV5-6 | CASTTAGFSSYEQYF | TGTGCCAGCACCACGGCGGGGTTTTCGTCCTACGAGCAGTACTTC
- | - | TRBJ2-7 | TRBV4-2 | CASSQTQTGHYEQYF | TGTGCCAGCAGCCAAACCCAGACAGGCCACTACGAGCAGTACTTC
- | TRBD2 | TRBJ2-7 | TRBV9 | CASSVGSAGGRGEQYF | TGTGCCAGCAGCGTAGGTTCGGCGGGGGGACGGGGTGAGCAGTACTTC
- | TRBD2 | TRBJ2-3 | TRBV5-8 | CASSSGLAGHTDTQYF | TGTGCCAGCAGCTCTGGATTAGCGGGGCACACAGATACGCAGTATTTT
- | - | TRBJ2-7 | TRBV27 | CASSLSPGATYEQYF | TGTGCCAGCAGTTTATCTCCAGGGGCAACCTACGAGCAGTACTTC
- | TRBD1 | TRBJ1-2 | TRBV7-2 | CASSRDRQNYGYTF | TGTGCCAGCAGCCGGGACAGGCAAAACTATGGCTACACCTTC
- | TRBD2 | TRBJ2-1 | TRBV4-3 | CASSQEGGGTYNEQFF | TGCGCCAGCAGCCAAGAGGGCGGGGGGACCTACAATGAGCAGTTCTTC